The 20 T cell receptor beta chains below were found in one sample sequenced in a study of cytomegalovirus exposure and HLA in healthy donors. Amplification used 60 Vbeta primers and 13 Jbeta primers. Clones were sequenced by immunoSEQ multiplex PCR, and TCRdb holds only the in-frame ones, with some missing. The sample includes 100,000 to 150,000 clones, about 75% of them seen just once. Sequenced material: PBMCs. All receptors come from a man aged 60 to 75 in good health and CMV-seropositive.

The V call is TRBV5-1, the J call TRBJ2-3; D is unresolved. Germline CDR1 SGHRS, CDR2 YFSETQ. Trimming took 4 bases from V and 3 from J, leaving 12 bases between them. This CDR3 is built from 14 residues. CDR3 loop: CASSAGARTDTQYF. CDR3 sequence (DNA): TGCGCCAGCAGCGCCGGAGCCCGAACAGATACGCAGTATTTT.

This chain links TRBV9 with TRBJ2-1, with 12 bases matching TRBD2. Germline CDR1 is SGDLS and CDR2 is YYNGEE. This CDR3 has 18 residues. Trimming at V came to 1 base and at J to 0 bases, leaving 5 bases not matched to a gene. For the CDR3, the DNA is TGTGCCAGCAGCGTAACTAGCGGGAGGCTAAGCTCCTACAATGAGCAGTTCTTC. Its protein product is CASSVTSGRLSSYNEQFF.

This chain links TRBV6-5 with TRBJ2-2, with 7 positions matching TRBD1. V gave up 4 bases and J gave up 6 bases; unmatched junction bases: 11. Germline V gene data show CDR1 as MNHEY and CDR2 as SVGAGI. The CDR3 totals 16 residues. CDR3 in amino acids: CASSWGQLNAAGELFF. The CDR3 nucleotides are TGTGCCAGCAGTTGGGGACAGCTAAACGCGGCCGGGGAGCTGTTTTTT.

The rearrangement links TRBV11-1 to TRBJ1-1; no reliable D call. The CDR3 is 13 residues long. Germline lookup yields CDR1 SGHAT and CDR2 FQDESV (reference sequence). The V gene lost 5 bases and the J gene lost 1 base, with 8 bases spanning the gap. CDR3 amino acids: CASSINRNTEAFF. As DNA, the CDR3 is TGTGCCAGCAGCATAAACAGGAACACTGAAGCTTTCTTT.

The chain joins TRBV28 to TRBJ2-3; 8 bases agree with TRBD1. V dropped 3 bases and J dropped 1; count of bases not matched to a gene: 3. CDR3 length: 15 residues. In germline, CDR1 is MDHEN, CDR2 SYDVKM. In nucleotides, the CDR3 is TGTGCCAGCAGTTTTGTGACAGGGGGCACAGATACGCAGTATTTT. Encoded protein: CASSFVTGGTDTQYF.

CDR3 loop: CASSAAGGNSPLHF. CDR3 coding DNA: TGTGCCAGCAGCGCAGCGGGGGGTAATTCACCCCTCCACTTT. V usage is TRBV9 and J usage is TRBJ1-6, with D possibly being TRBD1 (5 bases). The CDR3 is 14 residues long. Germline values: CDR1 SGDLS, CDR2 YYNGEE. V was trimmed by 3 bases and J by 6 bases, leaving 10 bases between them.

This chain uses TRBV30 with TRBJ2-4, with TRBD2 matching over 9 bases. Germline V gives CDR1 GTSNPN, CDR2 SVGIG (reference sequence). The CDR3 is 12 residues long. V lost 2 bases, J lost 10 bases, and 3 bases stayed unmatched. Here the CDR3 reads CAWSPAGGIQYF. The CDR3, as DNA: TGTGCCTGGAGTCCGGCGGGAGGGATTCAGTACTTC.

The chain links TRBV9 to TRBJ2-3; TRBD2 matches at 7 bases. From germline, CDR1 is SGDLS and CDR2 YYNGEE. Germline trimming cut 0 bases from V and 2 bases from J; bases unmatched to any gene: 6. The CDR3 runs to 16 residues. The CDR3 reads CASSVGLADYTDTQYF. CDR3 DNA: TGTGCCAGCAGCGTAGGGCTAGCGGACTACACAGATACGCAGTATTTT.

V usage is TRBV12-5 and J usage is TRBJ1-1; the D is unclear. V was pared by 0 bases and J by 2 bases, with 7 bases between. Germline V gene lookup returns CDR1 LGHNT and CDR2 FRNRAP. The CDR3 consists of 14 residues. The CDR3, as DNA: TGTGCTAGTGGTTTGGTCAGTGATAACACTGAAGCTTTCTTT. As protein: CASGLVSDNTEAFF.

The chain combines TRBV2 with TRBJ1-1, with D uncertain. The CDR3 runs 15 residues. Germline lookup yields CDR1 SNHLY and CDR2 FYNNEI. V shed 3 bases and J shed 3 bases, with 14 bases lying between them. The CDR3 here is CASSELSRGDTEAFF. In DNA form, the CDR3 reads TGTGCCAGCAGTGAGTTAAGTCGCGGCGACACTGAAGCTTTCTTT.

The gene calls are TRBV4-1 and TRBJ2-1, with 12 bases lining up with TRBD1. This CDR3 region has 15 residues. J gave up 8 bases and V 4 bases, and 6 bases lay outside the gene matches. Per germline, CDR1 MGHRA and CDR2 YSYEKL. For the CDR3, the DNA is TGCGCCAGCAGCCGGGGACAGGGGGCTTGGGATGAGCAGTTCTTC. It encodes CASSRGQGAWDEQFF.

The J gene is TRBJ2-7, the V gene TRBV5-1, with TRBD2 matching 7 bases. The CDR3 is 13 residues long. The germline CDR1 and CDR2 sequences are SGHRS and YFSETQ. Trimming cost V 2 bases and J 6 bases; bases outside gene matches: 5. The CDR3 here is CASSFPGRVEQYF. In DNA, the CDR3 is TGCGCCAGCAGCTTCCCAGGGAGGGTCGAGCAGTACTTC.

This chain connects TRBV10-3 to TRBJ2-2; 8 bases align to TRBD2. The trim removed 3 bases at V and 0 bases at J, leaving 9 bases unmatched. The CDR3 runs to 18 residues. Germline CDR1 ENHRY, CDR2 SYGVKD. The chain's CDR3 is CAISDPPGGDANTGELFF. CDR3 nucleotides: TGTGCCATCAGTGACCCACCCGGGGGGGACGCGAACACCGGGGAGCTGTTTTTT.

This chain links TRBV5-1 with TRBJ2-7, with TRBD1 identical over 7 bases. V was clipped by 4 bases and J by 3 bases; unmatched bases: 4. Per the germline V gene, CDR1 is SGHRS and CDR2 is YFSETQ. The CDR3 extends over 13 amino acids. For the CDR3, the DNA is TGCGCCAGCAGCGAGTCAGGGGGCTACGAGCAGTACTTC. This sequence encodes CASSESGGYEQYF.

This clone has only one observation. This rearrangement joins TRBV20-1 to TRBJ2-7, with D unclear. Trimming shortened V by 4 bases and J by 6 bases, and 10 bases separated the two germline ends. The germline CDR1 and CDR2 sequences are DFQATT and SNEGSKA (reference sequence). There are 11 residues in the CDR3. The CDR3 bases are TGCAGTGCTATGCCCAGGTTCGAGCAGTACTTC. Residues: CSAMPRFEQYF.

This sequence joins TRBV11-2 and TRBJ2-7; tentatively, D is TRBD1 (5 bases). The germline V and J ends were trimmed by 5 bases and 5 bases, with 22 bases remaining between them. Germline CDR1 and CDR2: SGHAT and FQNNGV. CDR3 length: 16 amino acids. The chain's CDR3 is CASSASLGPLLNEQYF. As DNA, the CDR3 is TGTGCCAGCAGCGCCTCATTGGGGCCACTATTGAACGAGCAGTACTTC.

V and J are TRBV27 and TRBJ2-2, with 9 bases matching TRBD1. Looked up from germline, CDR1 is MNHEY and CDR2 is SMNVEV (reference sequence). The V segment lost 3 bases and the J segment 4 bases; nucleotides outside the gene matches: 3. The CDR3 runs to 15 residues. Here the CDR3 reads CASSFGTGSTGELFF. The CDR3 DNA follows: TGTGCCAGCAGTTTCGGGACAGGGAGCACCGGGGAGCTGTTTTTT.

The chain combines TRBV30 with TRBJ1-4, with D possibly being TRBD1 (5 bases). CDR3 length: 11 amino acids. CDR1 is GTSNPN, CDR2 SVGIG, per germline (reference sequence). Trimming pared 8 bases from V and 11 bases from J, leaving 15 bases between. CDR3 protein: CAGGQGDKLFF. In DNA, the CDR3 is TGTGCCGGAGGGCAGGGCGACAAACTGTTTTTT.

This clone has just one count. This chain connects TRBV2 to TRBJ2-6; D not resolved. The CDR3 extends over 16 amino acids. V lost 2 bases and J 4 bases, leaving 12 bases between the germline ends. CDR1 and CDR2 (germline): SNHLY, FYNNEI. CDR3 in amino acids: CASSETRAAGANVLTF. CDR3 DNA sequence: TGTGCCAGCAGTGAAACTCGTGCCGCGGGGGCCAACGTCCTGACTTTC.

The chain employs TRBV2 and TRBJ2-7; TRBD2 matches 12 bases. V trimming: 6 bases; J trimming: 6 bases; junction bases outside the gene matches: 6. From germline, CDR1 is SNHLY and CDR2 FYNNEI. CDR3 length equals 14 residues. CDR3: CASSRLAGAREQYF. CDR3 DNA: TGTGCCAGCAGCCGACTAGCGGGAGCCCGCGAGCAGTACTTC.